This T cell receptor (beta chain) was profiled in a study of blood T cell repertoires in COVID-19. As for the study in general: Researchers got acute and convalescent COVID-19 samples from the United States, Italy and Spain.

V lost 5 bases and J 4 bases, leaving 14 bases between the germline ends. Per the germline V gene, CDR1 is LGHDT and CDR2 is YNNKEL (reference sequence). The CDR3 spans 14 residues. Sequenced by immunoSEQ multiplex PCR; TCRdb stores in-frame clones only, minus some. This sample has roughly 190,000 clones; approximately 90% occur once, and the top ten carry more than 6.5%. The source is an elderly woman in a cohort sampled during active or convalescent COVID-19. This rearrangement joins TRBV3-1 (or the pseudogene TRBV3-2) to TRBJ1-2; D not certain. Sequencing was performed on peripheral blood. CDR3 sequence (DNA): TGTGCCAGCAGCTCATTTGGAGTCAGCTATGGCTACACCTTC. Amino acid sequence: CASSSFGVSYGYTF.